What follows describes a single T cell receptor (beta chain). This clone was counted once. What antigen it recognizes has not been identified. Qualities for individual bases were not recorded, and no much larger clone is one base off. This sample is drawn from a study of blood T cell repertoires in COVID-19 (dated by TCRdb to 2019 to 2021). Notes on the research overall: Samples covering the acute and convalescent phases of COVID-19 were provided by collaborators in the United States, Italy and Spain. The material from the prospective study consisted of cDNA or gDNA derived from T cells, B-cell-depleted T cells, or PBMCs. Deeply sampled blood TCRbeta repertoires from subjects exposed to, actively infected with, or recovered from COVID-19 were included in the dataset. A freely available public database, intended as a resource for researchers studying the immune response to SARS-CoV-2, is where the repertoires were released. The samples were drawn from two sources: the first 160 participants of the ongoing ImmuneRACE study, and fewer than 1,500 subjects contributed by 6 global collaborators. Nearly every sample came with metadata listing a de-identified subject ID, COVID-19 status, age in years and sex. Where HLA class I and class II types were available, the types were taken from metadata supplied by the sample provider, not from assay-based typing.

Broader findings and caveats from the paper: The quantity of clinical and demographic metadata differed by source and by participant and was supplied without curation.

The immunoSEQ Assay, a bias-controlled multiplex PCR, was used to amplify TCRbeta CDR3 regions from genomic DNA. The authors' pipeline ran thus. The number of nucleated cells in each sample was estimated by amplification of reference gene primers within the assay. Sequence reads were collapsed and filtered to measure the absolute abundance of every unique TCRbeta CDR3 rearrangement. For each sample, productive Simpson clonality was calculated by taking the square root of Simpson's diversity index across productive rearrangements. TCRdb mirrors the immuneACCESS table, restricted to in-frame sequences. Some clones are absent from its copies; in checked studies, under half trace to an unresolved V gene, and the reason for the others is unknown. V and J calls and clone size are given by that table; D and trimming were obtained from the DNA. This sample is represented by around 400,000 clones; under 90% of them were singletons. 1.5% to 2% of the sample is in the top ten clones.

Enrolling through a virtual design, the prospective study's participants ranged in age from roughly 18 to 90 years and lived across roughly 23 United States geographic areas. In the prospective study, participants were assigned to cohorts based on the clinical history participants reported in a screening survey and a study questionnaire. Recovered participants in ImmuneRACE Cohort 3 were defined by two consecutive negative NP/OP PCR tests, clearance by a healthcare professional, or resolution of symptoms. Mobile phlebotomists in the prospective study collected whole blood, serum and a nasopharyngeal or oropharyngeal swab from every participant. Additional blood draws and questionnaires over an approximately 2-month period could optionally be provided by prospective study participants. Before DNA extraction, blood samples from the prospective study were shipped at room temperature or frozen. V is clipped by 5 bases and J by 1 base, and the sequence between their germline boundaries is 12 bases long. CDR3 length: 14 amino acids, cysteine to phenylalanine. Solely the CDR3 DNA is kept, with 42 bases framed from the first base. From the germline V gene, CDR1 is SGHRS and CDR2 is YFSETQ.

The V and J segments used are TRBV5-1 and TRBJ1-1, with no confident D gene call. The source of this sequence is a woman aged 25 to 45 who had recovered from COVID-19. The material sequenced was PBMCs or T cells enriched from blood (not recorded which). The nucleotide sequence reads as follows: TGCGCCAGCAGTCCTAGTAGCGGGAACACTGAAGCTTTCTTT. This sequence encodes CASSPSSGNTEAFF.